These 8 T cell receptor beta chains were sequenced from one sample in a study of cytomegalovirus exposure and HLA in healthy donors. PCR used 60 Vbeta primers and 13 Jbeta primers. Produced via immunoSEQ multiplex PCR; TCRdb's table is partial and in-frame only. The sample lists fewer than 150,000 clones, over 70% occurring once. The sample consisted of PBMCs. The source is a man aged 25 to 40 in good health and CMV-seronegative.

This chain joins TRBV30 and TRBJ2-5; 14 nucleotides agree with TRBD2. The junction had 9 bases not matched to a gene; V was cut back by 1 base and J by 5 bases. Germline V gene lookup returns CDR1 GTSNPN and CDR2 SVGIG (reference sequence). The CDR3 totals 17 residues. This CDR3 is CAWSGTGTSGSYETQYF. The CDR3 coding sequence is TGTGCCTGGAGTGGAACCGGGACTAGCGGGAGTTACGAGACCCAGTACTTC.

This sequence joins TRBV7-2 and TRBJ2-7; 8 bases are a match to TRBD2. The V segment lost 0 bases and the J segment 4 bases; nucleotides outside the gene matches: 5. The CDR3 length is 15 residues. In germline, CDR1 is SGHTA, CDR2 FQGNSA. DNA of the CDR3: TGTGCCAGCAGCTTAGCGACTAGCGATCGGTACGAGCAGTACTTC. Its protein is CASSLATSDRYEQYF.

The chain combines TRBV4-2 with TRBJ2-3; 7 positions match TRBD1. The CDR3 covers 13 residues. Losses at the gene ends were 0 bases for V and 6 bases for J; bases not matched to a gene: 0. Germline V gives CDR1 LGHNA, CDR2 YNFKEQ. The CDR3 coding sequence is TGTGCCAGCAGCCAAGAGGACAGGGATACGCAGTATTTT. Translating gives CASSQEDRDTQYF.

This rearrangement joins TRBV10-3 to TRBJ1-1; 10 bases fit TRBD1. Germline V gene data show CDR1 as ENHRY and CDR2 as SYGVKD. This CDR3 has 16 amino acids. Trimming at V came to 8 bases and at J to 3 bases, leaving 12 bases not matched to a gene. CDR3 sequence reads: CAIRGQGEKGDTEAFF. As DNA, the CDR3 is TGTGCCATCCGCGGACAGGGGGAAAAGGGGGACACTGAAGCTTTCTTT.

This clone showed up just once. The chain combines TRBV5-1 with TRBJ1-2; D remains ambiguous. CDR3 length: 16 amino acids. Germline assignment: CDR1 SGHRS and CDR2 YFSETQ. Trimming removed 1 base at V and 8 bases at J, with 21 bases between. The CDR3 nucleotides are TGCGCCAGCAGCTTGACCGGAATGATTAACTATTCCGGCTACACCTTC. It codes for CASSLTGMINYSGYTF.

The chain's CDR3 is CASRQENTQYF. The CDR3 DNA sequence: TGTGCCAGCAGACAGGAGAATACGCAGTATTTT. The chain recombines TRBV6-1 with TRBJ2-3; TRBD1 is a possible D gene (5 bases). Germline V gene sequence: CDR1 MNHNS, CDR2 SASEGT. V was cut by 6 bases and J by 7 bases, with 8 bases left in between. The CDR3 covers 11 residues.

This chain links TRBV7-8 with TRBJ1-2; TRBD1 matches at 8 bases. The germline gives CDR1 SGHVS, CDR2 FQNEAQ. V lost 0 bases to trimming and J lost 8 bases; unmatched junction nucleotides: 2. The CDR3 consists of 13 residues. As DNA, the CDR3 is TGTGCCAGCAGCTTAGCCAGGGGGCACGGCTACACCTTC. Translation gives CASSLARGHGYTF.

J is TRBJ1-2 and V is TRBV28, with D possibly matching TRBD1 (6 bases). Trimming removed 4 bases at V and 4 bases at J, with 13 bases between. Germline-derived CDR1 and CDR2 are MDHEN and SYDVKM. The CDR3 is made up of 14 amino acids. The CDR3 DNA reads as TGTGCCAGCAGTTACCCGACAGGACTCTATGGCTACACCTTC. Translated: CASSYPTGLYGYTF.